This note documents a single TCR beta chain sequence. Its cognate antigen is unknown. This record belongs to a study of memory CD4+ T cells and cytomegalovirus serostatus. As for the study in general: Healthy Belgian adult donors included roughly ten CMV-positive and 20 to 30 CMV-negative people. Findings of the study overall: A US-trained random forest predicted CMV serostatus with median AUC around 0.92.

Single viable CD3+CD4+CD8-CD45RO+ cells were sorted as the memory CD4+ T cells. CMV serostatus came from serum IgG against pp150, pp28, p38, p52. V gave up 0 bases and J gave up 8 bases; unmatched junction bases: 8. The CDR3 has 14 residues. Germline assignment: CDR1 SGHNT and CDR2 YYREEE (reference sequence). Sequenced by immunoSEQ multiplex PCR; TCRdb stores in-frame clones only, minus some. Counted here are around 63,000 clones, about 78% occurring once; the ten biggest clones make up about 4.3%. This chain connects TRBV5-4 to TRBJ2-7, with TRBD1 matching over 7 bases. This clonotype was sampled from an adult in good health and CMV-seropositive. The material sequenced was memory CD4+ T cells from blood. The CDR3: CASSLAGTEAKQYF. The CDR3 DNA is TGTGCCAGCAGCTTGGCCGGGACAGAAGCCAAGCAGTACTTC.